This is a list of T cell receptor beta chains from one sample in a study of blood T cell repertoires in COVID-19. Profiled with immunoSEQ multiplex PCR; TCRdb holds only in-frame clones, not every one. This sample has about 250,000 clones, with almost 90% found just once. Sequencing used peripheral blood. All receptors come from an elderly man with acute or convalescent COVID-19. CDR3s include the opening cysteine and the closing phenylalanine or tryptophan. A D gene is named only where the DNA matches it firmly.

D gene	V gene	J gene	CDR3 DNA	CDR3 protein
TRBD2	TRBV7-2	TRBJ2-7	TGTGCCAGCAGCTTTCAGCGGGGCTCCTACGAGCAGTACTTC	CASSFQRGSYEQYF
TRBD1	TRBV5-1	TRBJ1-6	TGCGCCAGCAGCTCAAGACAGGGGCTTAATTCACCCCTCCACTTT	CASSSRQGLNSPLHF
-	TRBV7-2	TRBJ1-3	TGTGCCAGCAGCTCGGGTCATAGACTCTCTGGAAACACCATATATTTT	CASSSGHRLSGNTIYF
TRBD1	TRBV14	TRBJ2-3	TGTGCCAGCAGCCGACGGTGGCCGGGACAGAGAAGTGGTACGCAGTATTTT	CASSRRWPGQRSGTQYF
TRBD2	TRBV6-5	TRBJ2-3	TGTGCCAGCAGTCCCGGACTAGCTTCAGATACGCAGTATTTT	CASSPGLASDTQYF
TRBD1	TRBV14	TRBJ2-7	TGTGCCAGCAGCCAAACAGGGACAGGTCTCGACGAGCAGTACTTC	CASSQTGTGLDEQYF
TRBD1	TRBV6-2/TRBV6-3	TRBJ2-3	TGTGCCAGCAGTTACCCACACAGGGGGGCCACAGATACGCAGTATTTT	CASSYPHRGATDTQYF
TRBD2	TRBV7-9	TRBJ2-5	TGTGCCAGCAGCTCCCGGTGGCGGGGGGCGCAAGAGACCCAGTACTTC	CASSSRWRGAQETQYF
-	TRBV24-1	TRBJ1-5	TGTGCCACCAGTGATAGAGGGCGACCGCTCAATCAGCCCCAGCATTTT	CATSDRGRPLNQPQHF
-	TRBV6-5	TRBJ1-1	TGTGCCAGCGGGGGACTCCTCGGGACTGAAGCTTTCTTT	CASGGLLGTEAFF
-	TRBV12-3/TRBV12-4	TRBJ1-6	TGTGCCAGCAGTTTAATAGATAATTCACCCCTCCACTTT	CASSLIDNSPLHF
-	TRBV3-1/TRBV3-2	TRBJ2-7	TGTGCCAGCAGCCAAGGACTAACCGGAACCTACGAGCAGTACTTC	CASSQGLTGTYEQYF
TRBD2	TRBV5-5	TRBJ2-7	TGTGCCAGCAGCTTGGCTCTAGCGGTTTCCTACGAGCAGTACTTC	CASSLALAVSYEQYF
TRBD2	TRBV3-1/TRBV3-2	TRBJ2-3	TGTGCCAGCAGCCAAGATCTCGCGGCTAGCGGGGGGGCCACAGATACGCAGTATTTT	CASSQDLAASGGATDTQYF
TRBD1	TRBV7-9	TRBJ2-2	TGTGCCAGCAGTTTACCGGGACAGGGGAACACCGGGGAGCTGTTTTTT	CASSLPGQGNTGELFF
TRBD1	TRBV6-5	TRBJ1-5	TGTGCCAGCAGTCGGGACAGGGGGAGCAATCAGCCCCAGCATTTT	CASSRDRGSNQPQHF
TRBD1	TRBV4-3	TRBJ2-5	TGCGCCAGCAGCCACGCTACTCACAGGGGGCTGAGCATGGAGACCCAGTACTTC	CASSHATHRGLSMETQYF
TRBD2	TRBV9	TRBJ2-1	TGTGCCAGCAGCGTAGATGGGACTAGCGGGAGAATTGAGCAGTTCTTC	CASSVDGTSGRIEQFF
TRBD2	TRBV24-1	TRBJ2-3	TGTGCCACCAGTGAGGCCGGGACTAGAGCTGAAGATACGCAGTATTTT	CATSEAGTRAEDTQYF
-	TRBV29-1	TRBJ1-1	TGCAGCGTGCGGTCAGTGAACACTGAAGCTTTCTTT	CSVRSVNTEAFF
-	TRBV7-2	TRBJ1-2	TGTGCCAGCAGCTTAATTGGAGGGGAGGACTATGGCTACACCTTC	CASSLIGGEDYGYTF
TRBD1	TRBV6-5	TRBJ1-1	TGTGCCAGCAGTCAACAGGGGTTCACTGAAGCTTTCTTT	CASSQQGFTEAFF
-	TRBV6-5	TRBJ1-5	TGTGCCAGCAGTAGCCGACAGGTAAATCAGCCCCAGCATTTT	CASSSRQVNQPQHF